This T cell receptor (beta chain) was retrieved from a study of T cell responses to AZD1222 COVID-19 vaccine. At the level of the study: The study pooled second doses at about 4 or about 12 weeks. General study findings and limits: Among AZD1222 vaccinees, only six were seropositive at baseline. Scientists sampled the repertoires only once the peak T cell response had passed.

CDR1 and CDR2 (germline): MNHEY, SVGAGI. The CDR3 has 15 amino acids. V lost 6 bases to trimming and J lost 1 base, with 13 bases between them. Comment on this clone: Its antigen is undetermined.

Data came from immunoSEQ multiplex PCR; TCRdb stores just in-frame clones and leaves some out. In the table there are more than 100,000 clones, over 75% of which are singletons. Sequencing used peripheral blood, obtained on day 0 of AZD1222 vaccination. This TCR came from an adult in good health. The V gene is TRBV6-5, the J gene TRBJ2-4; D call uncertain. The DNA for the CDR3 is TGTGCCAGCAGCCACACGGTAGTGGCCAAAAACATTCAGTACTTC. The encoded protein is CASSHTVVAKNIQYF.